This T cell receptor beta chain was profiled in a study of radiotherapy plus CTLA-4 blockade in lung cancer. Study-level points and caveats: Radiotherapy plus ipilimumab was followed by expansion in blood of tumor-derived TCR clones. Interferon-beta, together with early blood T cell clone dynamics, reportedly best predicted response.

Only one count was recorded for this clone. Its matching antigen is unknown. Clones were sequenced by immunoSEQ multiplex PCR, and TCRdb holds only the in-frame ones, with some missing. The table has 70,000 to 90,000 clones, around 87% seen once. Trimming shortened V by 6 bases and J by 1 base, and 6 bases separated the two germline ends. This CDR3 is 13 amino acids long. The V gene's germline CDR1 is WNHNN and CDR2 SYGVQD (reference sequence). With ipilimumab providing CTLA-4 blockade, focal radiation was administered to patients who had chemo-refractory metastatic non-small-cell lung cancer. The rearrangement links TRBV10-1 to TRBJ2-2, with no clear D. This TCR was recovered from a human donor with non-small cell lung cancer who had stable disease on radiotherapy plus ipilimumab. The sample in question was peripheral blood, obtained from a patient treated with radiotherapy plus ipilimumab. The CDR3: CASRKVNTGELFF. Here the CDR3 DNA reads TGCGCCAGCAGAAAGGTGAACACCGGGGAGCTGTTTTTT.